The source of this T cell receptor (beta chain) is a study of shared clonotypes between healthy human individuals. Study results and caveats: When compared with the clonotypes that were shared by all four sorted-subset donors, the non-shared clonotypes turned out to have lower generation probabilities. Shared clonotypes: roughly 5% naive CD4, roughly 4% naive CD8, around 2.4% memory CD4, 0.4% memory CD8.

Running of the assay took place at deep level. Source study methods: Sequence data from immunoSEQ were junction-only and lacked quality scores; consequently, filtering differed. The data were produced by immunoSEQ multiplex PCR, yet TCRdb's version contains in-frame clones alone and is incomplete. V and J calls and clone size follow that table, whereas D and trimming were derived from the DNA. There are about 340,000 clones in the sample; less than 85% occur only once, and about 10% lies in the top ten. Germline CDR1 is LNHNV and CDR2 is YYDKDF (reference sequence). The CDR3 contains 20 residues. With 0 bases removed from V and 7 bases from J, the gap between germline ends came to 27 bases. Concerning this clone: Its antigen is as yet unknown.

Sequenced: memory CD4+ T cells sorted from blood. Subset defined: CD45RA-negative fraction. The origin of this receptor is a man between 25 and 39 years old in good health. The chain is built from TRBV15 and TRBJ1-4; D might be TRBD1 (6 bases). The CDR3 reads CATSRDGTDGGRLGSEKLFF. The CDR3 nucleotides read TGTGCCACCAGCAGAGACGGAACCGACGGGGGCCGCCTTGGGAGTGAAAAACTGTTTTTT.